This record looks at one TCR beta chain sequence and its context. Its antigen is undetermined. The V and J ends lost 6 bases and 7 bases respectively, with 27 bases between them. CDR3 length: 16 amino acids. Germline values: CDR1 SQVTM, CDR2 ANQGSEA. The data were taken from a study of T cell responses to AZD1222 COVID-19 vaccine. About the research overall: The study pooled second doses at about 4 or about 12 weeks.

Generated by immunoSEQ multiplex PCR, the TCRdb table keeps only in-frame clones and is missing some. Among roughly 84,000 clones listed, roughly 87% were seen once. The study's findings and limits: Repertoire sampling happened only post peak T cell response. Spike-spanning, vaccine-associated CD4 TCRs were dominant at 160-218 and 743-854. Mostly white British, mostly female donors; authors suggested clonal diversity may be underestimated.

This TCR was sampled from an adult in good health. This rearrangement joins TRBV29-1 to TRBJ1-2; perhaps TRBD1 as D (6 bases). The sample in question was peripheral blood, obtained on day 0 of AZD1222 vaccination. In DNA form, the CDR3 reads TGCAGCGTCAGGGACACGGGGGGATCTCTCTTCGGTGGCTACACCTTC. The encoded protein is CSVRDTGGSLFGGYTF.